This T cell receptor (beta chain) emerged from a study of T cell clones after liver transplantation. Study summary: Liver transplant recipients had immunosuppression withdrawal attempted within 2 years. Draws occurred before transplant, before withdrawal, and after complete or failed withdrawal. Standard immunosuppression, with no induction, continued until 12-24 months after transplant.

Germline CDR1 reads WNHNN; CDR2 reads SYGVQD (reference sequence). The CDR3 is 15 amino acids. V gave up 4 bases and J gave up 2 bases; unmatched junction bases: 6. This clone was detected a few times. Repertoires were generated with immunoSEQ multiplex PCR, while TCRdb's copy carries only in-frame clones and drops some. The repertoire holds 55,000 to 75,000 clones, with about two thirds as singletons. The input for sequencing was CD4+ T cells from blood, taken at the roughly 15-month timepoint. The TCR comes from a human patient who received a liver transplant. Part of the T cell pool may stem from the graft donor. The V gene is TRBV10-1, the J gene TRBJ2-3; 7 bases line up with TRBD2. DNA of the CDR3: TGCGCCAGCAGTGGCGGGACTACTAACACAGATACGCAGTATTTT. Amino acids: CASSGGTTNTDTQYF.